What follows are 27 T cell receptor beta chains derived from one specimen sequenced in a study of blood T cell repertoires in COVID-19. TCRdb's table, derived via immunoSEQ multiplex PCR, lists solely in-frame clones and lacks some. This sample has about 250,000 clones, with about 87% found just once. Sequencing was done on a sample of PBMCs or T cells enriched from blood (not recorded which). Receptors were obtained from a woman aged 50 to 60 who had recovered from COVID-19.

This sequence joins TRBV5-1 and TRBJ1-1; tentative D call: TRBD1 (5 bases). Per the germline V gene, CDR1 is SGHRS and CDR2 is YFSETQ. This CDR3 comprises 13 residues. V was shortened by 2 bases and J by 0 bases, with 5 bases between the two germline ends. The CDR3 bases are TGCGCCAGCAGCTTCAGGGTGAACACTGAAGCTTTCTTT. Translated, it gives CASSFRVNTEAFF.

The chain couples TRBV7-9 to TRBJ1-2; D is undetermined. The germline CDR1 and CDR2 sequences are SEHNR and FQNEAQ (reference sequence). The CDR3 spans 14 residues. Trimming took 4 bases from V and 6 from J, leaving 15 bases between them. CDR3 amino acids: CASSYEGLTNGYTF. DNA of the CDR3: TGTGCCAGCAGCTATGAGGGCCTAACGAATGGCTACACCTTC.

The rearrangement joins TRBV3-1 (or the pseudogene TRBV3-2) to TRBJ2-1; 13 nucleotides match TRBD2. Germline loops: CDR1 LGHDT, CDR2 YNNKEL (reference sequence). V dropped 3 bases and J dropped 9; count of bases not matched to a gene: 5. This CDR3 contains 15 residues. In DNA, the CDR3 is TGTGCCAGCAGCCACGGACTAGCGGGAGCAGGTGAGCAGTTCTTC. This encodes CASSHGLAGAGEQFF.

The CDR3, as DNA: TGTGCCAGCAGTCCCCAGGGGGCACGGGGCTACACCTTC. Translating gives CASSPQGARGYTF. This chain joins TRBV27 and TRBJ1-2, with 8 positions matching TRBD1. V lost 5 bases to trimming and J lost 8 bases; unmatched junction nucleotides: 7. The CDR3 is made up of 13 amino acids. Germline V CDR1 and CDR2: MNHEY, SMNVEV (reference sequence).

The CDR3 loop is CASSLGSGEVYEQYF. The DNA of the CDR3 is TGCGCCAGCAGCTTGGGATCCGGGGAGGTCTACGAGCAGTACTTC. The chain combines TRBV5-1 with TRBJ2-7, with D perhaps TRBD2 (6 bases). This CDR3 is 15 amino acids long. Trimming took off 0 bases at V and 3 bases at J, with 13 bases between the two ends. Per germline, CDR1 SGHRS and CDR2 YFSETQ.

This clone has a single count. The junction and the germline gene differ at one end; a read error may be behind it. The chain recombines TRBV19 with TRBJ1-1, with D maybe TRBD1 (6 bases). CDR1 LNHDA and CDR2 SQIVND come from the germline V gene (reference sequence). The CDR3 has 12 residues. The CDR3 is CASSQGPPPLGF. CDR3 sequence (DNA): TGTGCCAGTAGTCAGGGGCCCCCACCTCTGGGATTT.

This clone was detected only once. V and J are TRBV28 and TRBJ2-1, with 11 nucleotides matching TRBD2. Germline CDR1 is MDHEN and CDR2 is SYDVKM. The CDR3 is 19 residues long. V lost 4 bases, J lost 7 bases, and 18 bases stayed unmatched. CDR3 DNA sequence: TGTGCCAGCAGTTCTACCAGCCGAACTAGCGGGGGCGTTTGGAATGAGCAGTTCTTC. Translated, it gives CASSSTSRTSGGVWNEQFF. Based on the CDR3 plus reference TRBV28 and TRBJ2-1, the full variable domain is DVKVTQSSRYLVKRTGEKVFLECVQDMDHENMFWYRQDPGLGLRLIYFSYDVKMKEKGDIPEGYSVSREKKERFSLILESASTNQTSMYLCASSSTSRTSGGVWNEQFFGPGTRLTVL.

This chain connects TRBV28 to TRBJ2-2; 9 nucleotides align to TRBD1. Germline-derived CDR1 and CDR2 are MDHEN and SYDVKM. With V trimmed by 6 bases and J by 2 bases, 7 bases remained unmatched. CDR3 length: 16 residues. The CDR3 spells CASRRTGVKNTGELFF. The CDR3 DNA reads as TGTGCCAGCAGAAGGACAGGGGTTAAAAACACCGGGGAGCTGTTTTTT. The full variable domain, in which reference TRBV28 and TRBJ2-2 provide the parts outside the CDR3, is DVKVTQSSRYLVKRTGEKVFLECVQDMDHENMFWYRQDPGLGLRLIYFSYDVKMKEKGDIPEGYSVSREKKERFSLILESASTNQTSMYLCASRRTGVKNTGELFFGEGSRLTVL.

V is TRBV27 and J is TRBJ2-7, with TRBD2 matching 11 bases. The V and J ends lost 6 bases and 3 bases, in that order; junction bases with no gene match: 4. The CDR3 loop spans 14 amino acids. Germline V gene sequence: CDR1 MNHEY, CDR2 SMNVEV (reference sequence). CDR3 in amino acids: CASRETSGNYEQYF. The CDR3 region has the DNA TGTGCCAGCAGGGAGACTAGCGGGAACTACGAGCAGTACTTC.

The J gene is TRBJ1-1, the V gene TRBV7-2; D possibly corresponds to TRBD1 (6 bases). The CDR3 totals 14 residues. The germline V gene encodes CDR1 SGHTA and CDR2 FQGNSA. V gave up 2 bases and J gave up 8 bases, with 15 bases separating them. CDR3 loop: CASSLLGQSGEAFF. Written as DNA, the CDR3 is TGTGCCAGCAGCTTATTGGGACAATCCGGGGAAGCTTTCTTT.

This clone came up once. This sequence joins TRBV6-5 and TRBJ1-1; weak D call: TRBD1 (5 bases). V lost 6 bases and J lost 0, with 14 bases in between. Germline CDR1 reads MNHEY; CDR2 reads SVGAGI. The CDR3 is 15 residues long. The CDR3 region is CASSRREGMNTEAFF. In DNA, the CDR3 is TGTGCCAGCAGCCGCAGGGAGGGGATGAACACTGAAGCTTTCTTT.

DNA of the CDR3: TGTGCCAGCAGGGCTAGCGCCACCGGGGAGCTGTTTTTT. Residues: CASRASATGELFF. J is TRBJ2-2 and V is TRBV12-3 or TRBV12-4; TRBD2 might be the D (6 bases). The CDR3 contains 13 residues. The germline V and J ends were trimmed by 6 bases and 4 bases, with 9 bases remaining between them.

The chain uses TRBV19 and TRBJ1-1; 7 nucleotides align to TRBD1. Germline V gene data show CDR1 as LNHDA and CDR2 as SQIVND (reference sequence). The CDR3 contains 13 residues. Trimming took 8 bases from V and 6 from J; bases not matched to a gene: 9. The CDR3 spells CASSSHQGAEAFF. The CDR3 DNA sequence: TGTGCCAGTTCCTCTCATCAGGGGGCTGAAGCTTTCTTT.

This CDR3 is CASSLPESGGTRPYEQYF. In DNA, the CDR3 is TGTGCCAGCAGCTTACCTGAATCGGGCGGGACTCGACCCTACGAGCAGTACTTC. V usage is TRBV7-8 and J usage is TRBJ2-7; D possibly corresponds to TRBD2 (6 bases). V lost 2 bases and J 2 bases, leaving 22 bases between the germline ends. The germline V gene has CDR1 SGHVS and CDR2 FQNEAQ. The CDR3 contains 18 residues. The complete variable domain, with remaining parts taken from reference TRBV7-8 and TRBJ2-7, reads GAGVSQSPRYKVAKRGQDVALRCDPISGHVSLFWYQQALGQGPEFLTYFQNEAQLDKSGLPSDRFFAERPEGSVSTLKIQRTQQEDSAVYLCASSLPESGGTRPYEQYFGPGTRLTVT.

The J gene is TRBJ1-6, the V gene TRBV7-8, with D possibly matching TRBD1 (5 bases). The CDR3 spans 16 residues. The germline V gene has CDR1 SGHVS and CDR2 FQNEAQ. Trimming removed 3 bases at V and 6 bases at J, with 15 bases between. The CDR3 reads CASSLGGIFFNSPLHF. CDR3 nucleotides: TGTGCCAGCAGCTTGGGGGGGATTTTCTTTAATTCACCCCTCCACTTT.

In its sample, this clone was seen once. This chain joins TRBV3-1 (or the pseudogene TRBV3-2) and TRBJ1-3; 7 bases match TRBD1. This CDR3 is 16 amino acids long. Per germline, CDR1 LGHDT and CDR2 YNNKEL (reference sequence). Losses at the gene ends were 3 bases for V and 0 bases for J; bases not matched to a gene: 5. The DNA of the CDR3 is TGTGCCAGCAGCCAGAGGGACAGCCCCTCTGGAAACACCATATATTTT. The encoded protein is CASSQRDSPSGNTIYF.

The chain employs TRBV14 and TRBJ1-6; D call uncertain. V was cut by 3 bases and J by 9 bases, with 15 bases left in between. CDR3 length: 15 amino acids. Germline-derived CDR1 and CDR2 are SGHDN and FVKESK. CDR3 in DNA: TGTGCCAGCAGCCAGGCGCTTGGAGGAACTTCACCCCTCCACTTT. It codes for CASSQALGGTSPLHF.

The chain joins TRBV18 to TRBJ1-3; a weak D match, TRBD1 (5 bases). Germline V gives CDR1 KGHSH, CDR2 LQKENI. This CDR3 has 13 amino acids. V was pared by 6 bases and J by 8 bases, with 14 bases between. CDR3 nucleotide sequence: TGTGCCAGCTCGACCGCGGGGGGTGACACCATATATTTT. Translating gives CASSTAGGDTIYF. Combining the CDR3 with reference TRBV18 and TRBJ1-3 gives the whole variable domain NAGVMQNPRHLVRRRGQEARLRCSPMKGHSHVYWYRQLPEEGLKFMVYLQKENIIDESGMPKERFSAEFPKEGPSILRIQQVVRGDSAAYFCASSTAGGDTIYFGEGSWLTVV.

The chain's CDR3 is CASSRVGASTDTQYF. The DNA of the CDR3 is TGTGCCAGCAGTAGAGTAGGAGCTAGCACAGATACGCAGTATTTT. The chain uses TRBV28 and TRBJ2-3, with unresolved D. The CDR3 covers 15 residues. V lost 5 bases to trimming and J lost 0 bases, with 12 bases between them. Germline V gene lookup returns CDR1 MDHEN and CDR2 SYDVKM.

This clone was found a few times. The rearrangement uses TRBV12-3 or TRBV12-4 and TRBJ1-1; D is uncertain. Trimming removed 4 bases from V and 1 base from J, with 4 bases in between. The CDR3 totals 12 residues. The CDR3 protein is CASSSKNTEAFF. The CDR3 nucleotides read TGTGCCAGCAGTTCCAAGAACACTGAAGCTTTCTTT.

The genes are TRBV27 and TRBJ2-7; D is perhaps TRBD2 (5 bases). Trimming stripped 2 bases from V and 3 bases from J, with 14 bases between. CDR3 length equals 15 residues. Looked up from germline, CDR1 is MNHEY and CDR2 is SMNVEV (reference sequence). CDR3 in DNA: TGTGCCAGCAGTTTAGGCCCAGCCGGGAACTACGAGCAGTACTTC. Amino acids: CASSLGPAGNYEQYF.

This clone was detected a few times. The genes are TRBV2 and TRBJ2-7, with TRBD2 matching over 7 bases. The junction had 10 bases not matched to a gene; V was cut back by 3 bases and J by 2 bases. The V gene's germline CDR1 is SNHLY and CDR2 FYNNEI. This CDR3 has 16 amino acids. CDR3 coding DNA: TGTGCCAGCAGTGATAGTATTGGGGGGGACCCCTACGAGCAGTACTTC. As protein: CASSDSIGGDPYEQYF.

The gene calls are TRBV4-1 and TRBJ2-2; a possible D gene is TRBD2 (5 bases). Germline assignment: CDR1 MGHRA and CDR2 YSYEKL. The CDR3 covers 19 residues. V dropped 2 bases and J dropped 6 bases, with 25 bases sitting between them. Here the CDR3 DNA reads TGCGCCAGCAGCCAATCGAGGGAAGGGAGTCCGGTGCGGGCCGGGGAGCTGTTTTTT. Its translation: CASSQSREGSPVRAGELFF.

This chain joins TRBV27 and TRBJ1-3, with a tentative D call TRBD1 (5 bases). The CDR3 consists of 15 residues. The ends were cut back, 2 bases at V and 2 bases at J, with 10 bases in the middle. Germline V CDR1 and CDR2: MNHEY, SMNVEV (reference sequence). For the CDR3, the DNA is TGTGCCAGCAGTTTAGGGGCGAACGCTGGAAACACCATATATTTT. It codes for CASSLGANAGNTIYF.

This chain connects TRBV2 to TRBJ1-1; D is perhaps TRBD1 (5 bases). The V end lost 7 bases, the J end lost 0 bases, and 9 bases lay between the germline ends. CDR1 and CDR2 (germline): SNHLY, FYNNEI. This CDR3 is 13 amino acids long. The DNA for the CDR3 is TGTGCCAGCATGAAGGGGTTGAACACTGAAGCTTTCTTT. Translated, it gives CASMKGLNTEAFF.

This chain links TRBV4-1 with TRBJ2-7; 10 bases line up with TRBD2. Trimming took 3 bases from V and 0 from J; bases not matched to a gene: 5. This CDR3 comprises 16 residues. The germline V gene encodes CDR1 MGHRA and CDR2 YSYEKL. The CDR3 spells CASSQLAGATSYEQYF. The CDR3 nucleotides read TGCGCCAGCAGCCAGCTAGCGGGAGCCACCTCCTACGAGCAGTACTTC.

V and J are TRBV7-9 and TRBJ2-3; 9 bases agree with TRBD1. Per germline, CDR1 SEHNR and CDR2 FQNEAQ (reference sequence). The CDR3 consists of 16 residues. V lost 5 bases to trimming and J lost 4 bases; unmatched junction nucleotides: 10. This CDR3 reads CASSLPGQGISDTQYF. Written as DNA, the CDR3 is TGTGCCAGCAGCCTCCCGGGACAGGGTATATCAGATACGCAGTATTTT.